Detailed here is one TCR beta chain. Germline V gene lookup returns CDR1 MNHEY and CDR2 SVGAGI. Unmatched junction bases numbered 6, after V lost 5 bases and J lost 2 bases. The CDR3 is made up of 15 amino acids. This sample is drawn from a study of blood T cell repertoires in COVID-19. Study background: T cells, B-cell-depleted T cells, or PBMCs provided the cDNA or gDNA that served as material.

Repertoires were generated with immunoSEQ multiplex PCR, while TCRdb's copy carries only in-frame clones and drops some. Of approximately 120,000 clones listed, around 77% are singletons. The TCR comes from a human donor in a cohort sampled during active COVID-19. Sequencing was performed on peripheral blood. The rearrangement joins TRBV6-5 to TRBJ2-7; 10 bases fit TRBD2. The CDR3 DNA follows: TGTGCCAGCAGTCTAGTAGCGGGGGGTACCTACGAGCAGTACTTC. This codes for CASSLVAGGTYEQYF.